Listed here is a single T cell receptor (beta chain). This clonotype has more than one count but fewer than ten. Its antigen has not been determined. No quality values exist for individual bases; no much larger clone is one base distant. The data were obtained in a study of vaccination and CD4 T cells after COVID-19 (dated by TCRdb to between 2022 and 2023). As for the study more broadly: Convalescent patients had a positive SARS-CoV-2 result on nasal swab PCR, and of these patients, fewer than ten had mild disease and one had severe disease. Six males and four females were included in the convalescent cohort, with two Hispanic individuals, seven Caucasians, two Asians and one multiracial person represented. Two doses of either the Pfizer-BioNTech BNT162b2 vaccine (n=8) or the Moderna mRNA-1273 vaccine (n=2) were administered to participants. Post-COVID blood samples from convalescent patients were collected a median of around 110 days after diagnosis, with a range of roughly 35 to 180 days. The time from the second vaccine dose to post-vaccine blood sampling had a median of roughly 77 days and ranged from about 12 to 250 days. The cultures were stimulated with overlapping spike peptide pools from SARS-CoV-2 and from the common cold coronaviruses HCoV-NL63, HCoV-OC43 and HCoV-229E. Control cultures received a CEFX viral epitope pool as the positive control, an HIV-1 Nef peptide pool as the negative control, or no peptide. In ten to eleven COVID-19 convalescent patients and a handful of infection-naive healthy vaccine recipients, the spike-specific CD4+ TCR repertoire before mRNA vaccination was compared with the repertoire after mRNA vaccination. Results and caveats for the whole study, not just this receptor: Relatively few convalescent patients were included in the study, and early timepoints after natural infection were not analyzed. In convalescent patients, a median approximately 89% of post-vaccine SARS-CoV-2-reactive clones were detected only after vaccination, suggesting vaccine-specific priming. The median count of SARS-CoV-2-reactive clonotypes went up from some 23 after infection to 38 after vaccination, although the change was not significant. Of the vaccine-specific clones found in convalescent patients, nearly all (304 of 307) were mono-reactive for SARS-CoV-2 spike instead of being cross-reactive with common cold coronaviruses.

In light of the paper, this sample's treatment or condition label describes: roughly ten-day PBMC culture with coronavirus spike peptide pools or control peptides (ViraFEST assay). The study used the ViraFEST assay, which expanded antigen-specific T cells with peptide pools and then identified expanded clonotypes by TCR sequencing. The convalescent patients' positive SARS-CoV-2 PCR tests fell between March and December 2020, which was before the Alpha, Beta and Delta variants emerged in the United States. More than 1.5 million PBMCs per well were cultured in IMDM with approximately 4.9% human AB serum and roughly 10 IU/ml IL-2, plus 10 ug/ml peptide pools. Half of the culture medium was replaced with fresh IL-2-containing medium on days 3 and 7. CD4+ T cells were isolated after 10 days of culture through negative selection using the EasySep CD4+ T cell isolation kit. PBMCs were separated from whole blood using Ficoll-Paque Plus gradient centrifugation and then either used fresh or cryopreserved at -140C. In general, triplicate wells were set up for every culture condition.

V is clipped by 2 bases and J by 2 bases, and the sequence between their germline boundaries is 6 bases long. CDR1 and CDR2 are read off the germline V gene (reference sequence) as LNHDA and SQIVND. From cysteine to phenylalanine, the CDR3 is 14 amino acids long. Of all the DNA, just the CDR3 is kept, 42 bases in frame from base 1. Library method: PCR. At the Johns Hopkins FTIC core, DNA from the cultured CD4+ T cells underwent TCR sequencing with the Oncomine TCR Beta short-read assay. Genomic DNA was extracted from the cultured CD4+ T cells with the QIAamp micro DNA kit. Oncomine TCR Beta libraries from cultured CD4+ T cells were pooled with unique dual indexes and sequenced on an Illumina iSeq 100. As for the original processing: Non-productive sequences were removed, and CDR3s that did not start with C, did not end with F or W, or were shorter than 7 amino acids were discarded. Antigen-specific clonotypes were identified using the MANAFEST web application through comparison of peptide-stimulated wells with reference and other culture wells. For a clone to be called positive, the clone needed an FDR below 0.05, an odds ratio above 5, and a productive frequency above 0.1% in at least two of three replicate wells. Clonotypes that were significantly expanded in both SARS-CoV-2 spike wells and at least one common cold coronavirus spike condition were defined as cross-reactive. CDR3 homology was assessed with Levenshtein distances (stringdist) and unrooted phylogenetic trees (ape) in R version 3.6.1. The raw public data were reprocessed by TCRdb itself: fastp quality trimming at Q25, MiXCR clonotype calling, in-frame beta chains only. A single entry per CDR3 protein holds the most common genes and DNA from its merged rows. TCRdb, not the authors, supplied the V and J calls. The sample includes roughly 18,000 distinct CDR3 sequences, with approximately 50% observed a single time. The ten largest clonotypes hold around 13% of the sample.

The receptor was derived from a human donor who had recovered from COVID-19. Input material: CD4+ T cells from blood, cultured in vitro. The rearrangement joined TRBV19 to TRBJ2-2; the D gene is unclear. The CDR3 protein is CASSIQTNTGELFF. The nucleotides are TGTGCCAGTAGTATACAGACAAACACCGGGGAGCTGTTTTTT. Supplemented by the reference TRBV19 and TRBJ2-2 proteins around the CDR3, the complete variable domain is DGGITQSPKYLFRKEGQNVTLSCEQNLNHDAMYWYRQDPGQGLRLIYYSQIVNDFQKGDIAEGYSVSREKKESFPLTVTSAQKNPTAFYLCASSIQTNTGELFFGEGSRLTVL.